This T cell receptor beta chain appears in the sequencing data of a study of CD8 T cells in Susac syndrome. RNA in amounts of about 0.45 to 1 ug was reverse transcribed with random hexamers. One entry per CDR3 protein results from TCRdb running MiXCR on the immunoSEQ multiplex PCR reads. The sample carries roughly 86,000 distinct CDR3 sequences, 96% recorded once. This TCR derives from a human donor with Susac syndrome. The specimen was CD8+ T cells from PBMCs.

CDR3 region: CSVATGQETQYF. CDR3 bases: TGCAGCGTTGCAACAGGTCAAGAGACCCAGTACTTC. The J gene is TRBJ2-5, the V gene TRBV29-1, with a tentative D call TRBD1 (5 bases). Trimming shortened V by 4 bases and J by 2 bases, and 8 bases separated the two germline ends. The germline CDR1 and CDR2 sequences are SQVTM and ANQGSEA. This CDR3 has 12 residues. Together with reference TRBV29-1 and TRBJ2-5, the CDR3 gives the full variable domain: SAVISQKPSRDICQRGTSLTIQCQVDSQVTMMFWYRQQPGQSLTLIATANQGSEATYESGFVIDKFPISRPNLTFSTLTVSNMSPEDSSIYLCSVATGQETQYFGPGTRLLVL.